One and the same sample provided the 27 T cell receptor beta chains below, sequenced in a study of siplizumab effects on memory and regulatory T cells. Some clones are missing from TCRdb's copy, which holds only in-frame ones; the method was immunoSEQ multiplex PCR. The sample records just under 85,000 clones, roughly 90% being singletons. Input material: Tregs sorted from blood. The origin of the receptors is a human donor in good health.

This chain uses TRBV6-5 with TRBJ2-3; the D gene is possibly TRBD2 (5 bases). With 6 bases removed from V and 2 bases from J, the gap between germline ends came to 12 bases. Germline V CDR1 and CDR2: MNHEY, SVGAGI. The CDR3 has 14 amino acids. CDR3: CASREETSTDTQYF. CDR3 DNA: TGTGCCAGCAGGGAGGAAACTTCCACAGATACGCAGTATTTT.

The chain joins TRBV7-2 to TRBJ1-5, with D perhaps matching TRBD1 (6 bases). Trimming stripped 3 bases from V and 4 bases from J, with 7 bases between. The CDR3 covers 13 residues. Germline CDR1 reads SGHTA; CDR2 reads FQGNSA. CDR3: CASSFGQNQPQHF. In DNA form, the CDR3 reads TGTGCCAGCAGCTTCGGACAGAATCAGCCCCAGCATTTT. The whole variable domain, remainder taken from reference TRBV7-2 and TRBJ1-5, is GAGVSQSPSNKVTEKGKDVELRCDPISGHTALYWYRQSLGQGLEFLIYFQGNSAPDKSGLPSDRFSAERTGGSVSTLTIQRTQQEDSAVYLCASSFGQNQPQHFGDGTRLSIL.

The chain couples TRBV5-6 to TRBJ1-4; TRBD1 matches at 9 bases. Per the germline V gene, CDR1 is SGHDT and CDR2 is YYEEEE. V gave up 6 bases and J gave up 3 bases; unmatched junction bases: 12. This CDR3 is 17 amino acids long. CDR3 sequence (DNA): TGTGCCAGCACTCTCTTACAGGGGGCGGTGGCTAATGAAAAACTGTTTTTT. Translated, it gives CASTLLQGAVANEKLFF.

V and J are TRBV15 and TRBJ2-5, with 7 bases matching TRBD1. From germline, CDR1 is LNHNV and CDR2 YYDKDF (reference sequence). The CDR3 has 13 residues. Unmatched junction bases numbered 0, after V lost 0 bases and J lost 5 bases. CDR3 DNA sequence: TGTGCCACCAGCAGAGACAGGGGGGAGACCCAGTACTTC. Residues: CATSRDRGETQYF.

The table lists this clone with a few counts. The V gene is TRBV7-3, the J gene TRBJ1-1; TRBD1 is a possible D gene (5 bases). Looked up from germline, CDR1 is SGHTA and CDR2 is FQGTGA. Trimming took off 3 bases at V and 1 base at J, with 6 bases between the two ends. This CDR3 is built from 13 residues. CDR3 nucleotides: TGTGCCAGCAGCTTCCAGGGGAACACTGAAGCTTTCTTT. Translating gives CASSFQGNTEAFF.

Only one count was recorded for this clone. The rearrangement joins TRBV11-2 to TRBJ2-5; D might be TRBD1 (6 bases). Matching the DNA end better, TRBJ2-7 makes the J call doubtful. There are 16 residues in the CDR3. Per the germline V gene, CDR1 is SGHAT and CDR2 is FQNNGV. The CDR3 sequence is CASSHLGRGQSYEQYF. In DNA, the CDR3 is TGTGCCAGCAGCCATCTTGGGCGAGGACAGTCCTACGAGCAGTACTTC.

This chain connects TRBV7-2 to TRBJ1-1; 7 nucleotides match TRBD1. The V segment lost 5 bases and the J segment 6 bases; nucleotides outside the gene matches: 12. This CDR3 has 15 amino acids. CDR1 and CDR2 from the germline V gene are SGHTA and FQGNSA. The CDR3 sequence: CASSPWGSGGSEAFF. In DNA, the CDR3 is TGTGCCAGCAGCCCGTGGGGTTCAGGGGGATCTGAAGCTTTCTTT.

V usage is TRBV5-1 and J usage is TRBJ2-1, with TRBD2 matching over 10 bases. The germline V gene encodes CDR1 SGHRS and CDR2 YFSETQ. The CDR3 sequence is 15 residues long. V dropped 4 bases and J dropped 5; count of bases not matched to a gene: 6. This chain's CDR3 is CASSRSGGADNEQFF. CDR3 DNA: TGCGCCAGCAGCCGCAGCGGGGGGGCCGACAATGAGCAGTTCTTC. Supplemented by reference TRBV5-1 and TRBJ2-1, the full variable domain reads KAGVTQTPRYLIKTRGQQVTLSCSPISGHRSVSWYQQTPGQGLQFLFEYFSETQRNKGNFPGRFSGRQFSNSRSEMNVSTLELGDSALYLCASSRSGGADNEQFFGPGTRLTVL.

The chain recombines TRBV5-1 with TRBJ2-5, with a weak D call TRBD2 (5 bases). Trimming took 4 bases from V and 1 from J, leaving 14 bases between them. This CDR3 region has 15 residues. Germline CDR1 SGHRS, CDR2 YFSETQ. The CDR3 coding sequence is TGCGCCAGCAGCCCTGGTATAGCGCCCCAAGAGACCCAGTACTTC. Amino acid sequence: CASSPGIAPQETQYF.

The CDR3 bases are TGTGCCACCAGCAGAGTCGGGGTAAATTCACCCCTCCACTTT. Its translation is CATSRVGVNSPLHF. This sequence joins TRBV15 and TRBJ1-6, with D unclear. This CDR3 contains 14 residues. The germline CDR1 and CDR2 sequences are LNHNV and YYDKDF (reference sequence). Trimming removed 1 base from V and 7 bases from J, with 8 bases in between.

The rearrangement joins TRBV12-5 to TRBJ1-1, with a tentative D call TRBD1 (6 bases). The CDR3 has 14 amino acids. The germline V gene encodes CDR1 LGHNT and CDR2 FRNRAP. With 7 bases removed from V and 1 base from J, the gap between germline ends came to 13 bases. The CDR3 region has the DNA TGTGCTAGTGCCATACAGGGAACGAACACTGAAGCTTTCTTT. It codes for CASAIQGTNTEAFF.

This sequence joins TRBV29-1 and TRBJ2-7; maybe TRBD1 (6 bases). Per the germline V gene, CDR1 is SQVTM and CDR2 is ANQGSEA. CDR3 length: 15 residues. Trimming left V 0 bases short and J 2 bases short, with 14 bases between. Here the CDR3 reads CSVEDATPGAYEQYF. CDR3 bases: TGCAGCGTTGAAGATGCGACACCAGGGGCCTACGAGCAGTACTTC.

The chain has TRBV7-9 and TRBJ1-1; 8 bases are shared with TRBD1. J lost 4 bases, V lost 3 bases, and 7 bases had no gene match. The germline V gene has CDR1 SEHNR and CDR2 FQNEAQ (reference sequence). The CDR3 loop spans 15 amino acids. As DNA, the CDR3 is TGTGCCAGCAGCTTCGACAGGGGAGGAAGCACTGAAGCTTTCTTT. It encodes CASSFDRGGSTEAFF. The full variable domain, its missing parts supplied by reference TRBV7-9 and TRBJ1-1, is DTGVSQNPRHKITKRGQNVTFRCDPISEHNRLYWYRQTLGQGPEFLTYFQNEAQLEKSRLLSDRFSAERPKGSFSTLEIQRTEQGDSAMYLCASSFDRGGSTEAFFGQGTRLTVV.

This chain joins TRBV6-5 and TRBJ2-7, with 8 positions matching TRBD1. The CDR3 totals 16 residues. The V and J ends lost 0 bases and 3 bases, in that order; junction bases with no gene match: 7. Germline V lookup: CDR1 MNHEY, CDR2 SVGAGI. The DNA for the CDR3 is TGTGCCAGCAGTTACTCGATTAGGACAGGGCACTACGAGCAGTACTTC. Translation gives CASSYSIRTGHYEQYF.

The rearrangement links TRBV2 to TRBJ2-2; D gene unclear. Germline V gene data show CDR1 as SNHLY and CDR2 as FYNNEI. This CDR3 has 15 amino acids. The V end was cut by 8 bases, the J end by 1 base, with 14 bases between. The CDR3, as DNA: TGTGCCAGCGCTCCGCTGTGGGAGAACACCGGGGAGCTGTTTTTT. Translating gives CASAPLWENTGELFF.

By proportion, this clone is medium-sized (0.01 to 0.1%). The V and J genes are TRBV4-1 and TRBJ1-3, with D unresolved. The CDR3 has 15 amino acids. Germline V CDR1 and CDR2: MGHRA, YSYEKL. V lost 0 bases and J 4 bases, leaving 10 bases between the germline ends. The CDR3 bases are TGCGCCAGCAGCCAAGAAGGTCTGGGGGGAAACACCATATATTTT. Amino acids: CASSQEGLGGNTIYF.

The chain carries TRBV23-1 and TRBJ2-7; TRBD1 agrees at 7 bases. TRBV23-1 is an open reading frame whose function is uncertain. The CDR3 has 13 residues. The V segment lost 8 bases and the J segment 0 bases; nucleotides outside the gene matches: 4. CDR3: CASCRDSSYEQYF. The CDR3 DNA is TGCGCCAGCTGCCGGGACAGCTCCTACGAGCAGTACTTC.

The chain carries TRBV5-4 and TRBJ1-2; D unclear. The CDR3 is made up of 13 amino acids. Trimming pared 0 bases from V and 4 bases from J, leaving 7 bases between. The germline V gene encodes CDR1 SGHNT and CDR2 YYREEE (reference sequence). CDR3 protein: CASSLAEVYGYTF. As DNA, the CDR3 is TGTGCCAGCAGCTTGGCCGAGGTCTATGGCTACACCTTC.

The chain has TRBV6-4 and TRBJ2-1; D remains ambiguous. CDR1 MRHNA and CDR2 SNTAGT come from the germline V gene. V was cut by 0 bases and J by 5 bases, with 8 bases left in between. The length of the CDR3 is 14 residues. CDR3 sequence: CASSDSRRNNEQFF. DNA of the CDR3: TGTGCCAGCAGTGACTCTCGGAGAAACAATGAGCAGTTCTTC.

V and J are TRBV21-1 and TRBJ2-7. TRBV21-1 is marked as a pseudogene. The CDR3 is 12 residues long. The CDR3 sequence: CASSKVVYEQYF. The CDR3 nucleotides are TGTGCCAGCAGCAAAGTTGTCTACGAGCAGTACTTC.

V usage is TRBV12-5 and J usage is TRBJ2-4; 7 bases are shared with TRBD2. Germline values: CDR1 LGHNT, CDR2 FRNRAP. V lost 6 bases, J lost 3 bases, and 17 bases stayed unmatched. The CDR3 is made up of 18 amino acids. The DNA of the CDR3 is TGTGCTAGTGGGGAACCTAGGGAGGGCCCCGGGAGCAAAAACATTCAGTACTTC. Its translation is CASGEPREGPGSKNIQYF.

The chain uses TRBV28 and TRBJ1-4, with D possibly matching TRBD1 (5 bases). The V and J ends lost 4 bases and 3 bases respectively, with 9 bases between them. CDR3 length: 14 amino acids. The V gene's germline CDR1 is MDHEN and CDR2 SYDVKM. CDR3 coding DNA: TGTGCCAGCAGTTGGGGGTTTGCTAATGAAAAACTGTTTTTT. This codes for CASSWGFANEKLFF. The entire variable domain, with the rest obtained from reference TRBV28 and TRBJ1-4, is as follows: DVKVTQSSRYLVKRTGEKVFLECVQDMDHENMFWYRQDPGLGLRLIYFSYDVKMKEKGDIPEGYSVSREKKERFSLILESASTNQTSMYLCASSWGFANEKLFFGSGTQLSVL.

The chain recombines TRBV30 with TRBJ1-6, with a possible D match to TRBD1 (6 bases). The CDR3 consists of 13 residues. V lost 3 bases and J 8 bases, leaving 11 bases between the germline ends. Germline V gene data show CDR1 as GTSNPN and CDR2 as SVGIG (reference sequence). Here the CDR3 DNA reads TGTGCCTGGAGAGGACAGTCGGATTCACCCCTCCACTTT. Amino acid sequence: CAWRGQSDSPLHF.

The V gene is TRBV6-1, the J gene TRBJ1-1, with D possibly TRBD1 on 5 matching bases. CDR3 length: 15 residues. Trimming shortened V by 6 bases and J by 1 base, and 15 bases separated the two germline ends. The germline CDR1 and CDR2 sequences are MNHNS and SASEGT. In DNA form, the CDR3 reads TGTGCCAGCAGACCCTGGCAAGGGGCGAACACTGAAGCTTTCTTT. Residues: CASRPWQGANTEAFF.

The chain combines TRBV19 with TRBJ1-2, with TRBD1 matching over 8 bases. V shed 3 bases, J shed 4 bases, and the junction held 4 bases outside the gene matches. Per germline, CDR1 LNHDA and CDR2 SQIVND (reference sequence). CDR3 length: 14 residues. The CDR3 loop is CASSIFGTGYGYTF. The DNA for the CDR3 is TGTGCCAGTAGTATCTTCGGGACAGGCTATGGCTACACCTTC.

The chain combines TRBV5-5 with TRBJ2-7; D possibly corresponds to TRBD1 (6 bases). Germline-derived CDR1 and CDR2 are SGHKS and YYEKEE (reference sequence). The CDR3 consists of 14 residues. Trimming removed 1 base from V and 3 bases from J, with 11 bases in between. CDR3 coding DNA: TGTGCCAGCAGCTTGAGACAGGACTTCTACGAGCAGTACTTC. Encoded protein: CASSLRQDFYEQYF.

The J gene is TRBJ2-7, the V gene TRBV13; weak D call: TRBD2 (5 bases). Trimming took 5 bases from V and 0 from J, leaving 14 bases between them. The CDR3 length is 15 residues. Germline-derived CDR1 and CDR2 are PRHDT and FYEKMQ (reference sequence). CDR3 sequence reads: CASSPLDSLSYEQYF. CDR3 nucleotide sequence: TGTGCCAGCAGCCCACTGGACTCCCTCTCCTACGAGCAGTACTTC.